The 21 T cell receptor beta chains below all came from one sample that was sequenced in a study of Tregs in tolerant kidney transplant recipients. Only in-frame clones appear in the TCRdb table, and some are missing; sequencing was by immunoSEQ multiplex PCR. Listed are 45,000 to 55,000 clones; around 0.8% falls within the top ten. The source was CD4+ T cells from blood, collected before the transplant. These receptors originate from a human donor who received a combined kidney and bone marrow transplant.

The sequenced CDR3 bases are TGTGCCAGCAGCTTAGATACAGGGATCACTGAA. Amino acid sequence: CASSLDTGITE. The entire CDR3 is CASSLDTGITEAFF. The chain combines TRBV11-2 with TRBJ1-1; a possible D gene is TRBD1 (6 bases). The DNA ends 3 residues before the CDR3 does, and the rest of the CDR3 is filled in from the germline J gene. CDR1 and CDR2 from the germline V gene are SGHAT and FQNNGV. V lost 0 bases and J lost 4, with 9 bases in between. The CDR3 length is 14 residues.

In regard to this clone: The CDR3 goes on 3 residues after the read ends, and that part is filled in from the germline J gene. The rearrangement uses TRBV5-1 and TRBJ2-7; a weak D match, TRBD2 (5 bases). The CDR3 length is 12 residues. V was trimmed by 7 bases and J by 2 bases, leaving 10 bases between them. Per the germline V gene, CDR1 is SGHRS and CDR2 is YFSETQ. CDR3 bases read: TGCGCCAGCGGTCAGGAGGCCTACGAG. Its translation: CASGQEAYE. The full CDR3 protein reads CASGQEAYEQYF.

As for this clone: The CDR3 end lies 3 residues beyond the end of the read and is filled in from the germline J gene. The rearrangement links TRBV5-1 to TRBJ2-7; 14 bases align to TRBD2. The germline CDR1 and CDR2 sequences are SGHRS and YFSETQ. V shed 2 bases, J shed 4 bases, and the junction held 11 bases outside the gene matches. CDR3 length: 18 amino acids. CDR3 DNA (partial): TGCGCCAGCAGCTTCCTATCGGGACTAGCGGGAGAGAAGTACGAG. Translating gives CASSFLSGLAGEKYE. The whole CDR3 is CASSFLSGLAGEKYEQYF.

On this clone: The read finishes 3 residues shy of the CDR3 end, and the germline J gene is used to complete it. This chain joins TRBV5-1 and TRBJ2-7; D unresolved. Germline V gene data show CDR1 as SGHRS and CDR2 as YFSETQ. CDR3 length: 13 amino acids. Trimming removed 0 bases at V and 6 bases at J, with 10 bases between. The CDR3 DNA, read in part, is TGCGCCAGCAGCTTGGAATTAGGGCGCGAG. Translation gives CASSLELGRE. The complete CDR3 sequence is CASSLELGREQYF.

With regard to this clone: The CDR3 end lies 3 residues beyond the end of the read and is filled in from the germline J gene. The chain couples TRBV6-1 to TRBJ2-7, with D maybe TRBD1 (6 bases). V lost 4 bases, J lost 3 bases, and 13 bases lay in between. The CDR3 covers 14 residues. Germline V gene sequence: CDR1 MNHNS, CDR2 SASEGT. The CDR3 DNA, read in part, is TGTGCCAGCAGTGCCGGGACAACCAACTACGAG. The encoded protein is CASSAGTTNYE. The CDR3 reads in full as CASSAGTTNYEQYF.

Details on this clone: Read sequence stops 3 residues before the CDR3 end, and the germline J gene provides the missing end. This chain joins TRBV18 and TRBJ2-1; a possible D gene is TRBD1 (8 bases). This CDR3 region has 16 residues. Germline V gene data show CDR1 as KGHSH and CDR2 as LQKENI. Between the trimmed V and J ends, which lost 3 bases and 2 bases, there was a span of 14 bases. The sequenced CDR3 bases are TGTGCCAGCTCACCCGCCACAGGGGGGGCCTACAATGAG. This gives the protein CASSPATGGAYNE. From start to end, the CDR3 is CASSPATGGAYNEQFF.

A remark on this clone: The read ends 3 residues early relative to the CDR3; the germline J gene fills the gap. This chain connects TRBV2 to TRBJ2-2; TRBD2 is a possible D gene (7 bases). The germline V gene encodes CDR1 SNHLY and CDR2 FYNNEI. The V gene lost 4 bases and the J gene lost 7 bases, with 16 bases spanning the gap. CDR3 size: 15 residues. The CDR3 bases that were read are TGTGCCAGCAGTGGAGGGGGGGTAAGAGGCGGGGAG. It is translated as CASSGGGVRGGE. The CDR3 in its entirety is CASSGGGVRGGELFF.

Comments on this clone: The read is 3 residues too short to cover the CDR3 end, so that end is filled in from the germline J gene. The rearrangement joins TRBV7-2 to TRBJ1-1, with 9 positions matching TRBD1. This CDR3 contains 13 residues. J was trimmed by 3 bases and V by 5 bases; bases with no gene match: 1. Germline V gives CDR1 SGHTA, CDR2 FQGNSA. The sequenced CDR3 bases are TGTGCCAGCAGCCGGGACAGGGACACTGAA. The encoded protein is CASSRDRDTE. The whole CDR3 protein is CASSRDRDTEAFF.

With respect to this clone: The sequenced fragment ends 3 residues before the CDR3 boundary, so the rest is inferred from the germline J gene. This chain uses TRBV5-3 with TRBJ2-3; 11 nucleotides align to TRBD2. TRBV5-3 is treated as an ORF (open reading frame) with a function not yet certain. V shed 3 bases and J 6 bases; nucleotides not matched to a gene: 21. The CDR3 is 20 residues long. CDR3 amino acids: CARSYNRPSSGRPPRDTQYF. The CDR3 DNA, read in part, is TGTGCCAGAAGCTACAACAGGCCTTCTAGCGGGAGGCCTCCGCGTGATACG.

A remark on this clone: The missing CDR3 end, 3 residues past where the read stops, is filled in from the germline J gene. The chain couples TRBV2 to TRBJ2-7, with 8 nucleotides matching TRBD1. The CDR3 sequence is 16 residues long. Looked up from germline, CDR1 is SNHLY and CDR2 is FYNNEI. The V and J ends lost 3 bases and 4 bases, in that order; junction bases with no gene match: 11. The covered CDR3 bases are TGTGCCAGCAGTGAGCGGACAGGGCACCTTGCATACGAG. Translated: CASSERTGHLAYE. The CDR3 in its entirety is CASSERTGHLAYEQYF.

Remarks on this clone: The read terminates 3 residues ahead of where the CDR3 ends, so the germline J gene completes it. The chain recombines TRBV7-8 with TRBJ1-1; 9 positions agree with TRBD1. The CDR3 extends over 14 amino acids. Germline trimming cut 4 bases from V and 5 bases from J; bases unmatched to any gene: 5. The germline CDR1 and CDR2 sequences are SGHVS and FQNEAQ. The CDR3 loop is CASSSTGGRTEAFF. The CDR3 DNA, read in part, is TGTGCCAGCAGCTCGACAGGGGGTCGGACTGAA.

For this clone: From the germline J gene comes the end of the CDR3, since the read stops 3 residues before it. The chain recombines TRBV19 with TRBJ2-2; D is possibly TRBD2 (7 bases). Germline V lookup: CDR1 LNHDA, CDR2 SQIVND (reference sequence). The CDR3 loop spans 17 amino acids. The V end was cut by 6 bases, the J end by 2 bases, with 19 bases between. Incomplete CDR3 DNA: TGTGCCAGTAGATCCCCGCGGGGGCGGGGAAACACCGGGGAG. Amino acids: CASRSPRGRGNTGE. The CDR3 as a whole reads CASRSPRGRGNTGELFF.

Of note for this clone: Sequencing ends 3 residues short of the CDR3 end; the germline J gene provides the rest. The genes are TRBV5-1 and TRBJ2-2, with 7 positions matching TRBD1. V shed 4 bases, J shed 7 bases, and the junction held 7 bases outside the gene matches. Per germline, CDR1 SGHRS and CDR2 YFSETQ. The CDR3 runs to 14 residues. The CDR3 protein is CASSEPQGVGELFF. Partial CDR3 DNA: TGCGCCAGCAGCGAACCCCAGGGGGTCGGGGAG.

About this clone itself: The DNA ends 3 residues before the CDR3 does, and the rest of the CDR3 is filled in from the germline J gene. The V gene is TRBV7-2, the J gene TRBJ1-1; D perhaps matches TRBD1 (5 bases). The CDR3 is 15 amino acids. Looked up from germline, CDR1 is SGHTA and CDR2 is FQGNSA. V gave up 3 bases and J gave up 5 bases, with 16 bases separating them. The CDR3 bases that were read are TGTGCCAGCAGCTTCAGGGATGGCAGTGGGACTGAA. This encodes CASSFRDGSGTE. In full, the CDR3 is CASSFRDGSGTEAFF.

Comment on this clone: The read is 3 residues too short to cover the CDR3 end, so that end is filled in from the germline J gene. The gene calls are TRBV19 and TRBJ2-6; a possible D gene is TRBD1 (5 bases). This CDR3 is 14 amino acids long. The V gene lost 6 bases and the J gene lost 2 bases, with 8 bases spanning the gap. CDR1 is LNHDA, CDR2 SQIVND, per germline (reference sequence). CDR3 amino acids: CASRPTAGANVLTF. CDR3 bases read: TGTGCCAGTAGACCGACAGCTGGGGCCAACGTC. Full variable domain (missing parts from reference TRBV19 and TRBJ2-6): DGGITQSPKYLFRKEGQNVTLSCEQNLNHDAMYWYRQDPGQGLRLIYYSQIVNDFQKGDIAEGYSVSREKKESFPLTVTSAQKNPTAFYLCASRPTAGANVLTFGAGSRLTVL.

Notes on this clone: The read comes to an end 3 residues before the CDR3 does, leaving the germline J gene to fill in the end. The J gene is TRBJ2-2, the V gene TRBV18; TRBD2 matches at 10 bases. This CDR3 contains 18 residues. Germline CDR1 KGHSH, CDR2 LQKENI. V lost 2 bases, J lost 1 base, and 7 bases stayed unmatched. The part of the CDR3 DNA that was read is TGTGCCAGCTCACCATTTCTAGCGGGAGAATGGAACACCGGGGAG. Translating gives CASSPFLAGEWNTGE. The complete CDR3 reads CASSPFLAGEWNTGELFF. Looking up the rest from reference TRBV18 and TRBJ2-2 gives the full variable domain: NAGVMQNPRHLVRRRGQEARLRCSPMKGHSHVYWYRQLPEEGLKFMVYLQKENIIDESGMPKERFSAEFPKEGPSILRIQQVVRGDSAAYFCASSPFLAGEWNTGELFFGEGSRLTVL.

Points on this clone: The read gets to within 3 residues of the CDR3 end, and the germline J gene fills in the rest. The chain employs TRBV6-1 and TRBJ2-2; TRBD1 is a possible D gene (6 bases). The V end lost 4 bases, the J end lost 7 bases, and 13 bases lay between the germline ends. This CDR3 has 14 residues. Germline V gives CDR1 MNHNS, CDR2 SASEGT. Incomplete CDR3 DNA: TGTGCCAGCAGTGCCGGGACAACCGGCGGGGAG. Its protein product is CASSAGTTGGE. The whole CDR3 sequence reads CASSAGTTGGELFF.

As concerns this clone: The read halts 3 residues ahead of the CDR3 end, with the missing end drawn from the germline J gene. The J gene is TRBJ2-5, the V gene TRBV7-2; D may be TRBD2 (5 bases). The V and J ends lost 6 bases and 4 bases respectively, with 18 bases between them. Germline assignment: CDR1 SGHTA and CDR2 FQGNSA. The CDR3 extends over 15 amino acids. The CDR3 here is CASSFSALSGETQYF. The CDR3 bases that were read are TGTGCCAGCAGTTTTTCCGCCCTGAGCGGAGAGACC.

On this clone itself: The missing CDR3 end, 3 residues past where the read stops, is filled in from the germline J gene. J is TRBJ1-2 and V is TRBV18; D call uncertain. CDR3 length: 14 amino acids. Germline lookup yields CDR1 KGHSH and CDR2 LQKENI. V dropped 0 bases and J dropped 4 bases, with 9 bases sitting between them. The CDR3 reads CASSPPRAAYGYTF. CDR3 DNA (partial): TGTGCCAGCTCACCACCAAGGGCAGCCTATGGC.

As for this clone: Sequencing ends 3 residues short of the CDR3 end; the germline J gene provides the rest. V usage is TRBV7-9 and J usage is TRBJ2-7; maybe TRBD2 (6 bases). CDR1 and CDR2 from the germline V gene are SEHNR and FQNEAQ (reference sequence). Trimming cost V 1 base and J 5 bases, with 15 bases left between them. CDR3 size: 15 residues. The CDR3 DNA, read in part, is TGTGCCAGCAGCTTAGAGCTGCGGACTACTCACGAG. Protein sequence: CASSLELRTTHE. The whole CDR3 protein is CASSLELRTTHEQYF.

For this clone: The sequence runs out 3 residues before the end of the CDR3; the remainder is reconstructed from the germline J gene. The chain couples TRBV2 to TRBJ2-2; no definite D call. V lost 5 bases, J lost 0 bases, and 10 bases lay in between. The germline CDR1 and CDR2 sequences are SNHLY and FYNNEI. This CDR3 is built from 15 residues. Partial CDR3 DNA: TGTGCCAGCAGTCCCGTGGTAGCGAACACCGGGGAG. Its protein is CASSPVVANTGE. The complete CDR3 reads CASSPVVANTGELFF.